Below are 17 T cell receptor beta chains sequenced from a single sample in a study of CD8 T cells in Susac syndrome. About 0.5 to 1 ug RNA was reverse transcribed with random hexamers. In TCRdb, the immunoSEQ multiplex PCR reads were re-called with MiXCR into one record per CDR3 protein. The repertoire consists of roughly 200,000 distinct CDR3 sequences, with around 93% occurring once and the leading ten covering approximately 0.1%. Material for sequencing was CD4+ T cells from PBMCs. The receptors were sampled from a human donor in good health.

The genes are TRBV29-1 and TRBJ1-1, with 8 bases matching TRBD1. The CDR3 covers 12 residues. Looked up from germline, CDR1 is SQVTM and CDR2 is ANQGSEA. CDR3: CSAGTGNTEAFF. CDR3 DNA: TGCAGTGCCGGGACAGGGAACACTGAAGCTTTCTTT.

The chain combines TRBV18 with TRBJ2-7; 7 positions match TRBD1. From germline, CDR1 is KGHSH and CDR2 LQKENI. V lost 6 bases, J lost 1 base, and 6 bases stayed unmatched. The CDR3 contains 14 residues. The CDR3, as DNA: TGTGCCAGCTCCAAACAGGGGACGTCCTACGAGCAGTACGTC. Protein product: CASSKQGTSYEQYV.

This chain joins TRBV5-1 and TRBJ2-7, with D tentatively TRBD2 (5 bases). CDR3 length: 15 amino acids. V was cut by 0 bases and J by 0 bases, with 10 bases left in between. The germline gives CDR1 SGHRS, CDR2 YFSETQ. CDR3 residues: CASSLDPGTSYEQYF. In DNA form, the CDR3 reads TGCGCCAGCAGCTTGGACCCGGGAACCTCCTACGAGCAGTACTTC.

The chain has TRBV12-3 or TRBV12-4 and TRBJ1-6; 9 nucleotides agree with TRBD1. The CDR3 has 14 residues. Unmatched junction bases numbered 1, after V lost 3 bases and J lost 7 bases. The CDR3 DNA reads as TGTGCCAGCAGTTTGACAGGGGGAAATTCACCCCTCCACTTT. Translating gives CASSLTGGNSPLHF.

This chain connects TRBV19 to TRBJ1-5, with no clear D. The germline gives CDR1 LNHDA, CDR2 SQIVND (reference sequence). V was pared by 0 bases and J by 1 base, with 19 bases between. The CDR3 has 19 residues. The CDR3 loop reads CASSIDRWGRGPSNQPQHF. The CDR3 region has the DNA TGTGCCAGTAGTATAGATCGGTGGGGTCGAGGCCCAAGCAATCAGCCCCAGCATTTT.

The chain employs TRBV5-1 and TRBJ2-1, with 9 bases fitting TRBD1. Germline V gene lookup returns CDR1 SGHRS and CDR2 YFSETQ. V dropped 2 bases and J dropped 4; count of bases not matched to a gene: 7. The CDR3 runs 16 residues. The chain's CDR3 is CASSLTPGTGYNEQFF. The CDR3 DNA is TGCGCCAGCAGCTTAACCCCGGGGACAGGGTACAATGAGCAGTTCTTC.

This chain joins TRBV27 and TRBJ2-5; no firm D call. CDR3 length: 13 residues. Germline V gene sequence: CDR1 MNHEY, CDR2 SMNVEV (reference sequence). Trimming shortened V by 8 bases and J by 0 bases, and 10 bases separated the two germline ends. The CDR3 DNA reads as TGTGCCAGCTCCAATTGGGACCAAGAGACCCAGTACTTC. Translation: CASSNWDQETQYF.

The chain is built from TRBV12-3 or TRBV12-4 and TRBJ1-1; D not resolved. The CDR3 has 13 amino acids. With 6 bases removed from V and 1 base from J, the gap between germline ends came to 9 bases. Written as DNA, the CDR3 is TGTGCCAGCAGGGGCCGGAGGAACACTGAAGCTTTCTTT. It specifies CASRGRRNTEAFF.

This clonotype occurred a few times. This rearrangement joins TRBV24-1 to TRBJ2-3; D possibly corresponds to TRBD2 (5 bases). CDR3 length equals 15 residues. V was shortened by 3 bases and J by 0 bases, with 9 bases between the two germline ends. In germline, CDR1 is KGHDR, CDR2 SFDVKD. The CDR3 coding sequence is TGTGCCACCAGTGATGCGGGTCCTAGCACAGATACGCAGTATTTT. This codes for CATSDAGPSTDTQYF.

This clonotype was detected once. The chain links TRBV5-4 to TRBJ2-2, with 10 bases fitting TRBD1. Trimming removed 1 base from V and 4 bases from J; junction bases left unmatched: 1. Per germline, CDR1 SGHNT and CDR2 YYREEE (reference sequence). CDR3 length: 15 residues. The CDR3 DNA follows: TGTGCCAGCAGCTTGAGACAGGGGGCCACCGGGGAGCTGTTTTTT. This translates into CASSLRQGATGELFF.

This clonotype appeared a single time. CDR3 residues: CASSRPGQGVETQYF. CDR3 DNA: TGTGCCAGCAGCCGCCCGGGACAGGGGGTAGAGACCCAGTACTTC. The genes are TRBV6-2 or TRBV6-3 and TRBJ2-5; TRBD1 matches at 11 bases. Germline assignment: CDR1 MNHEY and CDR2 SVGEGT. CDR3 length equals 15 residues. The trim removed 6 bases at V and 4 bases at J, leaving 7 bases unmatched.

This clonotype was observed a single time. The chain links TRBV7-2 to TRBJ1-5; D call uncertain. V lost 2 bases to trimming and J lost 0 bases, with 8 bases between them. The CDR3 extends over 15 amino acids. Germline V gene data show CDR1 as SGHTA and CDR2 as FQGNSA. CDR3 region: CASSLSLASNQPQHF. CDR3 sequence (DNA): TGTGCCAGCAGCTTATCGTTGGCTAGCAATCAGCCCCAGCATTTT.

As DNA, the CDR3 is TGTGCCAGCAGCCGTCTACAGGGGGCTCGGGCCAATGAGCAGTTCTTC. Translated: CASSRLQGARANEQFF. This chain uses TRBV14 with TRBJ2-1; 9 bases map to TRBD1. CDR3 size: 16 residues. CDR1 and CDR2 from the germline V gene are SGHDN and FVKESK. Trimming took 4 bases from V and 6 from J; bases not matched to a gene: 10. Full variable domain (rest looked up from reference TRBV14 and TRBJ2-1): EAGVTQFPSHSVIEKGQTVTLRCDPISGHDNLYWYRRVMGKEIKFLLHFVKESKQDESGMPNNRFLAERTGGTYSTLKVQPAELEDSGVYFCASSRLQGARANEQFFGPGTRLTVL.

The chain employs TRBV5-6 and TRBJ1-3, with TRBD1 matching over 9 bases. The germline gives CDR1 SGHDT, CDR2 YYEEEE. J was trimmed by 3 bases and V by 5 bases; bases with no gene match: 6. CDR3 length: 15 amino acids. The CDR3 reads CASREQGAGGNTIYF. For the CDR3, the DNA is TGTGCCAGCAGAGAACAGGGGGCCGGTGGAAACACCATATATTTT.

The chain joins TRBV29-1 to TRBJ1-3; possible D gene TRBD1, 6 bases. CDR3 length: 14 amino acids. The V end was cut by 0 bases, the J end by 9 bases, with 15 bases between. The germline V gene has CDR1 SQVTM and CDR2 ANQGSEA. CDR3 nucleotides: TGCAGCGTTGAAGATCCCGACAGGAGGAGCACCATATATTTT. This translates into CSVEDPDRRSTIYF.

The sample holds one count of this clonotype. CDR3 nucleotide sequence: TGTGCCAGCAGCTTAACGCCAGGGGGGTATAATTCACCCCTCCACTTT. Protein: CASSLTPGGYNSPLHF. The V call is TRBV7-6, the J call TRBJ1-6; TRBD1 matches 7 bases. Losses at the gene ends were 2 bases for V and 4 bases for J; bases not matched to a gene: 5. This CDR3 region has 16 residues. Germline V lookup: CDR1 SGHVS, CDR2 FNYEAQ.

Written as DNA, the CDR3 is TGTGCCAGCAGTTACGCCGGGACAGGGCAGGAGACCCAGTACTTC. It specifies CASSYAGTGQETQYF. The rearrangement uses TRBV6-2 or TRBV6-3 and TRBJ2-5, with 9 bases lining up with TRBD1. The V gene end was trimmed by 2 bases and the J gene end by 5 bases; junction bases not matched to a gene: 6. This CDR3 region has 15 residues. The germline V gene encodes CDR1 MNHEY and CDR2 SVGEGT.